A single T cell receptor beta chain is shown here with its context. Germline CDR1 SNHLY, CDR2 FYNNEI. There are 15 residues in the CDR3. V trimming: 7 bases; J trimming: 2 bases; junction bases outside the gene matches: 8. The record originates from a study of blood T cell repertoires in COVID-19. On the study more broadly: The cDNA or gDNA used as material had been derived from T cells, B-cell-depleted T cells, or PBMCs.

In the original processing: Reference gene primer amplification in the assay estimated nucleated cell counts. Only in-frame clones appear in the TCRdb table, and some are missing; sequencing was by immunoSEQ multiplex PCR. V, J and clone size derive from that table, while D and trimming were established from the DNA sequence. The sample includes about 170,000 clones, about 85% of them seen just once. Material: peripheral blood. The source is a man in his 60s who had recovered from COVID-19. The chain uses TRBV2 and TRBJ2-3; 8 bases align to TRBD2. The CDR3 DNA follows: TGTGCCAGCAAGATAGCGGGGCTTCCCACAGATACGCAGTATTTT. Protein: CASKIAGLPTDTQYF.